This TCR beta chain was sequenced during a study of identical twins. Study-level results: Partial confounding of zero-insertion analyses by invariant MAIT and iNKT cells was possible. Where out-of-frame alpha sequences were twin-shared, they showed excess low generation probability.

Each cDNA held unique molecular identifiers, and template switching gave it a universal primer site. TCRdb used MiXCR to reprocess the 5' RACE reads, holding one entry per CDR3 protein. The sample records just over 450,000 distinct CDR3 sequences, 13% to 15% being singletons. Worth noting for this clonotype: Its specificity is not known.

The V gene end was trimmed by 4 bases and the J gene end by 0 bases; junction bases not matched to a gene: 3. This CDR3 spans 15 amino acids. Germline V CDR1 and CDR2: SNHLY, FYNNEI. Everyone who donated was a healthy Caucasian. The sample was also linked to a second study, of yellow fever vaccine responses in identical twins.

This chain uses TRBV2 with TRBJ1-5, with 7 bases matching TRBD1. The sequenced sample consisted of CD4+ T cells sorted from blood. The origin of this receptor is a young woman in good health. The CDR3 DNA reads as TGTGCCAGCAGTGGAGGACAGGTTAGCAATCAGCCCCAGCATTTT. It codes for CASSGGQVSNQPQHF.